This T cell receptor (beta chain) was profiled in a study of cytomegalovirus exposure and HLA in healthy donors. The CDR3 length is 17 residues. The germline V gene has CDR1 PRHDT and CDR2 FYEKMQ (reference sequence). Deletions cut 0 bases from V and 0 bases from J, with 15 bases between. General study points: Confirmation was obtained in vitro that a few CMV-associated chains are specific for CMV antigens. Subsequent analysis showed first-cohort TCR clusters tending to co-occur in around 130 validation repertoires.

Assay: immunoSEQ multiplex PCR; the TCRdb copy retains only in-frame clones and omits some. The data hold 130,000 to 150,000 clones, with roughly 90% observed a single time. This clone was seen only a few times. Its target is unknown. Source material: PBMCs. V gene TRBV13 combines with J gene TRBJ2-7; a possible D gene is TRBD2 (6 bases). This sequence originates from a man younger than 35 in good health and CMV-seronegative. This chain's CDR3 is CASSLGTQGRHSYEQYF. CDR3 coding DNA: TGTGCCAGCAGCTTAGGCACCCAAGGGAGGCACTCCTACGAGCAGTACTTC.